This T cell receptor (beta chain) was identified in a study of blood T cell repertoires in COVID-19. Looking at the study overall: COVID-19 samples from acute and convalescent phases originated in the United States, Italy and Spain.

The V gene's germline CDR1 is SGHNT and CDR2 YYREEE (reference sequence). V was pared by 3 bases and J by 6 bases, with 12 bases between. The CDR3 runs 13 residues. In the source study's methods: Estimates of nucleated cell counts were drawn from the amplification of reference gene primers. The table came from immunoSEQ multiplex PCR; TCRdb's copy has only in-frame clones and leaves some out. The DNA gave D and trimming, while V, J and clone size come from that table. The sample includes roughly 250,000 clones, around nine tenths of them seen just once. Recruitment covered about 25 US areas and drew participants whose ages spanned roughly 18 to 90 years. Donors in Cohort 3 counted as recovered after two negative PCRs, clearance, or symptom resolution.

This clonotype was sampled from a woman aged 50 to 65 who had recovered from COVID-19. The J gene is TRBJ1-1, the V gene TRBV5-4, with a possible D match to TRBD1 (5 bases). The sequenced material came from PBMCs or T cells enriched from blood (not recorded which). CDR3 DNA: TGTGCCAGCAGCTGGGGGGTCGGGGCTGAAGCTTTCTTT. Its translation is CASSWGVGAEAFF.